The rows below give T cell receptor beta chains drawn from one sample of a study of CXCR3-negative and CXCR3-positive naive CD8 T cells. TCRdb reprocessed the 5' RACE reads, keeping one entry per CDR3 protein, no DNA. This repertoire includes 70,000 to 100,000 distinct CDR3 sequences. Sequenced material: naive CXCR3- CD8+ T cells from blood. The receptors shown here come from a human donor in good health. Some clones in this sample may be carry-over from other donors' samples. The CDR3 runs from the conserved cysteine through the conserved F or W.

V gene	J gene	CDR3 protein
TRBV4-3	TRBJ1-1	CASSQGAGTGDTEAFF
TRBV7-9	TRBJ2-7	CASSFWGGPGQGGLASYEQYF
TRBV19	TRBJ2-1	CATSAWSLNSYNEQFF
TRBV7-9	TRBJ2-7	CASSPTLAGGVWEQYF
TRBV6-2/TRBV6-3	TRBJ1-1	CASSQTQGSWDTEAFF
TRBV6-2/TRBV6-3	TRBJ2-7	CASSYLAYEQYF
TRBV4-1	TRBJ2-6	CASSQVGGANVLTF
TRBV29-1	TRBJ1-2	CSVLPPNGGYTF
TRBV21-1	TRBJ2-1	CASSPQGAYNEQFF
TRBV4-1	TRBJ2-1	CASSQEGGGGYNEQFF
TRBV12-3/TRBV12-4	TRBJ1-2	CASSLGSEDFRYGYTF
TRBV28	TRBJ2-3	CASSLWTGTDTQYF
TRBV5-1	TRBJ2-7	CASSSGQGADEQYF
TRBV7-3	TRBJ2-1	CASRLTGTGDNEQFF
TRBV10-3	TRBJ1-2	CAISDKEVGYGYTF
TRBV7-6	TRBJ2-6	CASSFRVSGANVLTF
TRBV29-1	TRBJ2-3	CSVESGTSGVGRTQYF
TRBV7-6	TRBJ1-1	CASSPPDLNTEAFF
TRBV10-2	TRBJ2-3	CASSDGTRGDTQYF
TRBV2	TRBJ2-1	CASSEGHNNEQFF
TRBV10-3	TRBJ2-5	CAISGGAEYQETQYF
TRBV27	TRBJ1-2	CASSFSAGNIYGYTF
TRBV5-5	TRBJ2-7	CASSPGPGSVFEQYF
TRBV7-9	TRBJ2-3	CASSSTGDLTDTQYF
TRBV23-1	TRBJ2-4	CASSHQGQGARSGIKNIQYF
TRBV20-1	TRBJ2-5	CSARGLAETQYF
TRBV19	TRBJ2-7	CASSVASEQYF
TRBV7-2	TRBJ2-5	CASSLEDSGTGGRETQYF
TRBV7-9	TRBJ1-2	CASSFGDGDGYTF
TRBV29-1	TRBJ2-7	CSVGGTGDINEQYF
TRBV9	TRBJ2-3	CASSVEAGARTDTQYF
TRBV4-3	TRBJ2-1	CASSRQWMSSYNEQFF